This TCR beta chain appears in the sequencing data of a study of cytomegalovirus exposure and HLA in healthy donors. Study-level information: Of several hundred genotyped donors, 80% to 85% grouped in the Caucasian-associated ancestry cluster.

The study ran its PCR with 60 Vbeta and 13 Jbeta primers. Assay: immunoSEQ multiplex PCR; the TCRdb copy retains only in-frame clones and omits some. The sample consists of about 190,000 clones, roughly 77% of them appearing once. The CDR3 is 13 residues long. V was shortened by 1 base and J by 6 bases, with 10 bases between the two germline ends. Looked up from germline, CDR1 is LNHNV and CDR2 is YYDKDF (reference sequence). With respect to this clone: Its antigen is not identified.

Study results and caveats: As confirmed in vitro, a few CMV-associated chains were specific for CMV antigens. It was shown in a later analysis that HLA-associated TCR beta chains were more clonally expanded than other, equally common chains. A link between a missense DCLRE1C variant and TCR beta V- and J-gene trimming emerged from a later analysis.

This TCR was recovered from a woman in her 50s in good health and CMV-seronegative. The J gene is TRBJ2-7, the V gene TRBV15; D might be TRBD2 (5 bases). Sequencing was carried out using PBMCs. For the CDR3, the DNA is TGTGCCACCAGCAGAGGCAGAGGGCGCGAGCAGTACTTC. Translation: CATSRGRGREQYF.